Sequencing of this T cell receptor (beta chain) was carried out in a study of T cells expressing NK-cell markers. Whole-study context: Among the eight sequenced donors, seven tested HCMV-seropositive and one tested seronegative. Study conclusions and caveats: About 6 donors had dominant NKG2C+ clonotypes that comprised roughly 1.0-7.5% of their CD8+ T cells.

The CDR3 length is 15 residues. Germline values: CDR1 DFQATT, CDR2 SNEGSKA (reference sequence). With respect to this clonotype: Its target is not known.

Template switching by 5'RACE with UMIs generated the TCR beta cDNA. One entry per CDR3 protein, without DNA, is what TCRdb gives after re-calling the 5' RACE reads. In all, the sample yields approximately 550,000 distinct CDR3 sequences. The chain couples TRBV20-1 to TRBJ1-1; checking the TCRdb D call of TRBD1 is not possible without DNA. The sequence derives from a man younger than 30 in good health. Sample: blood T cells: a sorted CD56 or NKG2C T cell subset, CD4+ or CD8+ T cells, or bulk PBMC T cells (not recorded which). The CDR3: CSASPRGDLNTEAFF.